The TCR beta chain under discussion was sequenced for a study of shared clonotypes between healthy human individuals. Findings and limits, study-wide: Generation probability values for non-shared clonotypes were lower than those for clonotypes shared by all four donors. It was observed that about 5% of naive CD4 clonotypes were shared across several donors.

Comment on this clone: Its antigen is unknown. The same CDR3 is also encoded by other DNA sequences in this sample.

Trimming removed 0 bases at V and 3 bases at J, with 10 bases between. Per the germline V gene, CDR1 is SGHNT and CDR2 is YYREEE (reference sequence). The CDR3 runs to 14 residues. The assay was immunoSEQ multiplex PCR, and TCRdb's table has in-frame clones only and misses some. Here the sample spans 1,400,000 or so clones, approximately 98.5% being singletons. This chain links TRBV5-4 with TRBJ2-7, with a tentative D call TRBD2 (5 bases). The receptor's source is a man aged 25 to 40 in good health. The specimen sequenced was naive CD4+ T cells sorted from blood. Described subset: CD45RA+ positively selected. CDR3 region: CASSLEREGYEQYF. The CDR3, as DNA: TGTGCCAGCAGCTTGGAGAGAGAGGGCTACGAGCAGTACTTC.